This passage covers 27 T cell receptor beta chains from one sample sequenced in a study of TIL therapy for anti-PD-1-resistant metastatic lung cancer. Time point in this sample: pre-treatment sample, taken before nivolumab and TIL therapy. The tumor samples were excised metastases, mostly pleural nodules or supraclavicular lymph nodes. The libraries were made with immunoSEQ v3. The repertoire was sequenced with immunoSEQ multiplex PCR; TCRdb's copy has only in-frame clones and lacks some. Of about 50,000 clones listed, 60% to 85% were seen once; the top ten hold 4.5% to 7%. Here the sequenced sample was tumor tissue, taken at baseline. The receptor source for this set is a person between 30 and 79 years old with non-small cell lung cancer.

This clone is a singleton in its sample. The chain combines TRBV6-1 with TRBJ2-3, with 9 bases fitting TRBD1. V shed 4 bases, J shed 2 bases, and the junction held 7 bases outside the gene matches. The CDR3 sequence is 16 residues long. Per germline, CDR1 MNHNS and CDR2 SASEGT. CDR3 protein: CASSATGGLDTDTQYF. CDR3 bases: TGTGCCAGCAGTGCAACAGGGGGCCTGGACACAGATACGCAGTATTTT.

There are many counts of this clone. The J gene is TRBJ1-2, the V gene TRBV15; tentatively, D is TRBD1 (6 bases). CDR3 length: 14 residues. The V gene's germline CDR1 is LNHNV and CDR2 YYDKDF (reference sequence). Between the trimmed V and J ends, which lost 0 bases and 7 bases, there was a span of 12 bases. CDR3 sequence (DNA): TGTGCCACCAGCAGAGATACCAGGGGAGGTGGCTACACCTTC. Its protein is CATSRDTRGGGYTF.

This clone has a handful of counts. This chain joins TRBV2 and TRBJ2-1; 14 bases match TRBD2. The CDR3 is made up of 15 amino acids. Trimming removed 5 bases from V and 6 bases from J; junction bases left unmatched: 3. CDR1 is SNHLY, CDR2 FYNNEI, per germline. The CDR3 nucleotides are TGTGCCAGCAGTAGACTAGCGGGAGGGAGCAATGAGCAGTTCTTC. This sequence encodes CASSRLAGGSNEQFF.

The sample holds a few counts of this clone. This chain connects TRBV5-1 to TRBJ2-3; a weak D match, TRBD1 (5 bases). This CDR3 has 14 residues. V was shortened by 7 bases and J by 0 bases, with 12 bases between the two germline ends. Germline lookup yields CDR1 SGHRS and CDR2 YFSETQ. The CDR3 reads CASRQNPSTDTQYF. Written as DNA, the CDR3 is TGCGCCAGCCGACAGAATCCTAGCACAGATACGCAGTATTTT.

This sequence joins TRBV4-3 and TRBJ1-2; possibly TRBD1 for D (5 bases). The CDR3 extends over 15 amino acids. With 0 bases removed from V and 0 bases from J, the gap between germline ends came to 8 bases. Germline CDR1 LGHNA, CDR2 YSLEER. The CDR3 reads CASSQDEGSNYGYTF. In DNA form, the CDR3 reads TGCGCCAGCAGCCAAGATGAGGGGTCTAACTATGGCTACACCTTC.

The rearrangement uses TRBV7-8 and TRBJ2-7; possibly TRBD1 for D (6 bases). This CDR3 region has 15 residues. CDR1 and CDR2 (germline): SGHVS, FQNEAQ. The V end was cut by 1 base, the J end by 2 bases, with 12 bases between. The CDR3 nucleotides are TGTGCCAGCAGCTTAGGTGGGAAGGGGGCCTACGAGCAGTACTTC. Its protein product is CASSLGGKGAYEQYF.

The CDR3 sequence: CAWSVMGTSSGNTIYF. CDR3 nucleotide sequence: TGTGCCTGGAGTGTCATGGGGACCTCCTCTGGAAACACCATATATTTT. The genes are TRBV30 and TRBJ1-3; the D gene is possibly TRBD1 (5 bases). Trimming took 0 bases from V and 0 from J, leaving 12 bases between them. The CDR3 sequence is 16 residues long. Germline loops: CDR1 GTSNPN, CDR2 SVGIG (reference sequence).

V usage is TRBV6-5 and J usage is TRBJ2-7; D not certain. Trimming cost V 4 bases and J 3 bases, with 19 bases left between them. The germline gives CDR1 MNHEY, CDR2 SVGAGI. The CDR3 contains 16 residues. The CDR3 reads CASSSSGPSVGYEQYF. Written as DNA, the CDR3 is TGTGCCAGCAGTTCTTCAGGACCATCGGTCGGCTACGAGCAGTACTTC.

V gene TRBV4-2 combines with J gene TRBJ2-1; D may match TRBD1 or TRBD2 (5 bases each). V dropped 0 bases and J dropped 4 bases, with 10 bases sitting between them. Germline V gene lookup returns CDR1 LGHNA and CDR2 YNFKEQ. This CDR3 is 15 amino acids long. In DNA, the CDR3 is TGTGCCAGCAGCCAAGAGGGGACCCTGTACAATGAGCAGTTCTTC. Translation: CASSQEGTLYNEQFF.

The rearrangement joins TRBV25-1 to TRBJ2-5, with 10 nucleotides matching TRBD1. This CDR3 has 15 residues. Germline CDR1 is MGHDK and CDR2 is SYGVNS. V trimming: 3 bases; J trimming: 5 bases; junction bases outside the gene matches: 6. The CDR3 loop is CASSDTGQGYETQYF. In nucleotides, the CDR3 is TGTGCCAGCAGTGACACGGGACAGGGGTACGAGACCCAGTACTTC.

This clone showed up just a few times. The J gene is TRBJ2-1, the V gene TRBV7-9; TRBD2 matches 7 bases. The CDR3 loop spans 15 amino acids. Per germline, CDR1 SEHNR and CDR2 FQNEAQ (reference sequence). V lost 3 bases to trimming and J lost 0 bases; unmatched junction nucleotides: 2. The chain's CDR3 is CASSFSGTSYNEQFF. CDR3 sequence (DNA): TGTGCCAGCAGCTTCAGCGGGACCTCCTACAATGAGCAGTTCTTC.

The chain has TRBV19 and TRBJ2-7; D perhaps matches TRBD1 (6 bases). Germline CDR1 is LNHDA and CDR2 is SQIVND (reference sequence). The germline V and J ends were trimmed by 10 bases and 2 bases, with 24 bases remaining between them. The CDR3 contains 16 residues. CDR3 loop: CATYGRLRRGPYEQYF. The CDR3, as DNA: TGTGCCACCTACGGTCGGTTGCGCAGGGGCCCCTACGAGCAGTACTTC.

The CDR3 DNA sequence: TGTGCCAGCGGACAGGCAGTCAATGAGCAGTTCTTC. It yields the protein CASGQAVNEQFF. J is TRBJ2-1 and V is TRBV6-6; 7 nucleotides line up with TRBD1. Germline V gives CDR1 MNHNY, CDR2 SVGAGI (reference sequence). This CDR3 region has 12 residues. J was trimmed by 6 bases and V by 8 bases; bases with no gene match: 4.

The gene calls are TRBV28 and TRBJ1-5, with 7 nucleotides matching TRBD1. V was clipped by 2 bases and J by 2 bases; unmatched bases: 6. The CDR3 is made up of 16 amino acids. Germline V gene data show CDR1 as MDHEN and CDR2 as SYDVKM. The CDR3 spells CASSLSAGGGNQPQHF. The CDR3 nucleotides read TGTGCCAGCAGTTTAAGCGCAGGGGGGGGCAATCAGCCCCAGCATTTT.

The chain is built from TRBV4-2 and TRBJ1-5; 10 bases match TRBD1. The V gene's germline CDR1 is LGHNA and CDR2 YNFKEQ. The CDR3 loop spans 14 amino acids. Trimming removed 4 bases from V and 5 bases from J; junction bases left unmatched: 2. CDR3 nucleotides: TGTGCCAGCAGCCGACAGGGGGCCTATCAGCCCCAGCATTTT. This translates into CASSRQGAYQPQHF.

V gene TRBV6-1 combines with J gene TRBJ1-4; tentative D call: TRBD1 (5 bases). The CDR3 totals 15 residues. Trimming left V 5 bases short and J 3 bases short, with 13 bases between. Germline V gene sequence: CDR1 MNHNS, CDR2 SASEGT. The CDR3 DNA is TGTGCCAGCAGTCCTCAGGGAGCGGCTAATGAAAAACTGTTTTTT. Protein product: CASSPQGAANEKLFF.

CDR3 sequence: CASSEGLHHSYGYTF. Here the CDR3 DNA reads TGTGCCAGCAGTGAAGGGCTACACCACTCCTATGGCTACACCTTC. V usage is TRBV6-1 and J usage is TRBJ1-2, with D unresolved. This CDR3 has 15 residues. V gave up 1 base and J gave up 4 bases, with 13 bases separating them. Germline CDR1 reads MNHNS; CDR2 reads SASEGT.

J is TRBJ2-6 and V is TRBV14; no reliable D call. The CDR3 extends over 15 amino acids. The V and J ends lost 1 base and 8 bases respectively, with 12 bases between them. Looked up from germline, CDR1 is SGHDN and CDR2 is FVKESK. This CDR3 is CASSQVFMDTNVLTF. The DNA of the CDR3 is TGTGCCAGCAGCCAAGTCTTCATGGATACCAACGTCCTGACTTTC.

This rearrangement joins TRBV6-1 to TRBJ1-2; D is unresolved. This CDR3 is built from 12 residues. Deletions cut 2 bases from V and 7 bases from J, with 8 bases between. CDR1 and CDR2 from the germline V gene are MNHNS and SASEGT. CDR3 sequence reads: CASSETSRGYTF. The CDR3 DNA is TGTGCCAGCAGTGAAACGTCGCGTGGCTACACCTTC.

CDR3 coding DNA: TGTGCCAGCAGCTTGGTGGGAGCGGGGGGTGCTCCGCAGTACTTC. Protein sequence: CASSLVGAGGAPQYF. The chain recombines TRBV5-4 with TRBJ2-7, with TRBD2 matching 9 bases. The CDR3 length is 15 residues. Looked up from germline, CDR1 is SGHNT and CDR2 is YYREEE (reference sequence). The J segment lost 9 bases and the V segment lost 0 bases, leaving 10 bases of the junction unmatched.

J is TRBJ2-7 and V is TRBV15; D may correspond to TRBD1 or TRBD2 (5 bases each). This CDR3 is 16 amino acids long. V shed 4 bases and J shed 0 bases, with 16 bases lying between them. Germline lookup yields CDR1 LNHNV and CDR2 YYDKDF (reference sequence). CDR3 in DNA: TGTGCCACCAGCACCCCACGGGGCTCGAGCTCCTACGAGCAGTACTTC. Its translation: CATSTPRGSSSYEQYF.

The chain carries TRBV9 and TRBJ2-1; weak D call: TRBD1 (5 bases). Germline V lookup: CDR1 SGDLS, CDR2 YYNGEE. This CDR3 spans 15 amino acids. V shed 3 bases and J shed 2 bases, with 12 bases lying between them. Here the CDR3 reads CASSEGSRAYNEQFF. For the CDR3, the DNA is TGTGCCAGCAGCGAGGGGTCCAGGGCCTACAATGAGCAGTTCTTC. Full variable domain (missing parts from reference TRBV9 and TRBJ2-1): DSGVTQTPKHLITATGQRVTLRCSPRSGDLSVYWYQQSLDQGLQFLIQYYNGEERAKGNILERFSAQQFPDLHSELNLSSLELGDSALYFCASSEGSRAYNEQFFGPGTRLTVL.

The chain's CDR3 is CASSDGFWNTGELFF. The CDR3 nucleotides read TGTGCCAGCAGTGATGGCTTCTGGAACACCGGGGAGCTGTTTTTT. V and J are TRBV6-4 and TRBJ2-2; D is unclear. The CDR3 is 15 amino acids. The germline V and J ends were trimmed by 3 bases and 1 base, with 9 bases remaining between them. Looked up from germline, CDR1 is MRHNA and CDR2 is SNTAGT.

V gene TRBV30 combines with J gene TRBJ2-7, with 8 bases fitting TRBD2. The junction had 8 bases not matched to a gene; V was cut back by 3 bases and J by 4 bases. CDR3 size: 14 residues. CDR1 is GTSNPN and CDR2 is SVGIG in the germline V gene (reference sequence). In nucleotides, the CDR3 is TGTGCCTGGAGAGTCCGGGGGGGTGGTTACGAGCAGTACTTC. The encoded protein is CAWRVRGGGYEQYF.

The rearrangement links TRBV13 to TRBJ2-2; 11 bases match TRBD2. CDR3 length equals 17 residues. V shed 1 base and J 2 bases; nucleotides not matched to a gene: 3. CDR1 PRHDT and CDR2 FYEKMQ come from the germline V gene (reference sequence). The CDR3 loop is CASSLALAGVNTGELFF. CDR3 sequence (DNA): TGTGCCAGCAGCTTAGCACTAGCGGGGGTTAACACCGGGGAGCTGTTTTTT. The complete variable domain, with remaining parts taken from reference TRBV13 and TRBJ2-2, reads AAGVIQSPRHLIKEKRETATLKCYPIPRHDTVYWYQQGPGQDPQFLISFYEKMQSDKGSIPDRFSAQQFSDYHSELNMSSLELGDSALYFCASSLALAGVNTGELFFGEGSRLTVL.

The chain couples TRBV9 to TRBJ2-2; 10 bases are shared with TRBD2. After removal of 2 bases from V and 6 bases from J, the junction contained 4 bases not matched to a gene. CDR1 and CDR2 (germline): SGDLS, YYNGEE. This CDR3 has 15 residues. The CDR3 coding sequence is TGTGCCAGCAGCGTTAGCGGGAGGAGGGCCGGGGAGCTGTTTTTT. It codes for CASSVSGRRAGELFF.

The chain combines TRBV5-4 with TRBJ1-6; unclear D gene. CDR3 size: 12 residues. V was pared by 0 bases and J by 10 bases, with 5 bases between. Germline V gives CDR1 SGHNT, CDR2 YYREEE (reference sequence). The CDR3 reads CASSLDWSPLHF. DNA for the CDR3: TGTGCCAGCAGCTTGGACTGGTCACCCCTCCACTTT. Variable domain in full (rest from reference TRBV5-4 and TRBJ1-6): ETGVTQSPTHLIKTRGQQVTLRCSSQSGHNTVSWYQQALGQGPQFIFQYYREEENGRGNFPPRFSGLQFPNYSSELNVNALELDDSALYLCASSLDWSPLHFGNGTRLTVT.